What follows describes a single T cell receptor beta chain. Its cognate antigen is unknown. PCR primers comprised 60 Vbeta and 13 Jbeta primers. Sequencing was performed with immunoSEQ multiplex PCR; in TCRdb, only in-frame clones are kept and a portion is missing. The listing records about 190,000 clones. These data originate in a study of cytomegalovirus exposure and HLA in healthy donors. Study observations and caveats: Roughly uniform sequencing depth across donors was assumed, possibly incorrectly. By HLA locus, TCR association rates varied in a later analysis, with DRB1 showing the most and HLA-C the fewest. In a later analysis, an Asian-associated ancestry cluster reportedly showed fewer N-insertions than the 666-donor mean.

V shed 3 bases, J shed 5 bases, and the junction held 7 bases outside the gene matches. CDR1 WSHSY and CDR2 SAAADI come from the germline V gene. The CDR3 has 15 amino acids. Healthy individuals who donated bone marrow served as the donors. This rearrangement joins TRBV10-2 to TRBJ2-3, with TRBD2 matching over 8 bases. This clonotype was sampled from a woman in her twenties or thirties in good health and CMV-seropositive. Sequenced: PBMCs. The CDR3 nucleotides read TGCGCCAGCAGTGACTCGGGAGGGCCGGAAGATACGCAGTATTTT. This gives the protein CASSDSGGPEDTQYF.